Here is one TCR beta chain with its context. Its specific antigen is unknown. Base qualities are not provided; no much larger clone lies one nucleotide away. TCRbeta CDR3 regions were amplified from genomic DNA by means of the immunoSEQ Assay, a bias-controlled multiplex PCR. Per the original workflow: The number of nucleated cells in each sample was estimated from the amplification of reference gene primers within the assay. To quantify the absolute abundance of each unique TCRbeta CDR3 rearrangement, sequence reads were collapsed and filtered. For each sample, productive Simpson clonality was calculated by taking the square root of Simpson's diversity index across productive rearrangements. TCRdb holds this immuneACCESS table with in-frame rearrangements only. Some clones are missing; in checked studies, unresolved V genes explain under half, and the rest has no known cause. D and trimming were read from the DNA, whereas the V and J calls and clone size are those reported in that table. For this sample the table gives around 150,000 clones, of which around 85% were detected only once. The ten largest clonotypes hold 3.3% of the sample.

The junction carries 10 bases between V and J, which are trimmed by 4 bases and 6 bases respectively. Measured from the cysteine to the phenylalanine, the CDR3 is 13 residues long. Only the CDR3 portion is preserved as DNA: 39 bases, with reading frame beginning at the first base. Per the germline V gene, SGHRS is the CDR1 and YFSETQ is the CDR2. Collaborating institutions collected whole blood in K2EDTA tubes following their own protocols. For TCRbeta analysis, collaborators shipped samples in one of three forms: frozen whole blood, isolated PBMCs, or DNA extracted from either of those sample types. This entry comes from a study of blood T cell repertoires in COVID-19 (dated by TCRdb to the early 2020s). About the study as a whole: Collaborator samples came from the United States, Italy and Spain and covered acute and convalescent phases of COVID-19. The repertoires were released in a freely available public database intended as a resource for research on the immune response to SARS-CoV-2. The material from the prospective study consisted of cDNA or gDNA derived from T cells, B-cell-depleted T cells, or PBMCs. Deeply sampled blood TCRbeta repertoires from subjects exposed to, actively infected with, or recovered from COVID-19 were included in the dataset. Nearly every sample came with metadata listing a de-identified subject ID, COVID-19 status, age in years and sex. Samples were obtained from the ongoing ImmuneRACE study (first 160 participants) and from 1,000 to 1,500 subjects provided by 6 global collaborators. Where available, HLA class I and class II types were taken from metadata supplied by the sample provider and were not determined by assay-based typing. General conclusions and limits of the study: Clinical and demographic metadata were provided uncurated, with the amount varying by source and participant.

The clonotype originates from a human donor with acute or convalescent COVID-19. The donor label of this sample is uncertain. The sample comprised peripheral blood. The rearranged segments are TRBV5-1 and TRBJ2-2; D gene: possibly TRBD2, on 6 matching bases. The CDR3 amino acid sequence is: CASSAREAGELFF. The DNA sequence is as follows: TGCGCCAGCAGCGCTAGGGAGGCCGGGGAGCTGTTTTTT.